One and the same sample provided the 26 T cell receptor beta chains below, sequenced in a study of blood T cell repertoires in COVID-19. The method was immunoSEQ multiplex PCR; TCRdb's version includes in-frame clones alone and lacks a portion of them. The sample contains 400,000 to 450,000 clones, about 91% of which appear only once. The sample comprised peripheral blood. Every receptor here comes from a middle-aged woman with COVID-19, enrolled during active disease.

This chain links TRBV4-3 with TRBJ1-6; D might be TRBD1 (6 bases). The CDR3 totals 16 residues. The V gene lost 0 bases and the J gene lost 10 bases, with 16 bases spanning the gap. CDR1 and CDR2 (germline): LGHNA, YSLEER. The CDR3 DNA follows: TGCGCCAGCAGCCAAGACCCCCGGACAGACGCCTCACCCCTCCACTTT. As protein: CASSQDPRTDASPLHF.

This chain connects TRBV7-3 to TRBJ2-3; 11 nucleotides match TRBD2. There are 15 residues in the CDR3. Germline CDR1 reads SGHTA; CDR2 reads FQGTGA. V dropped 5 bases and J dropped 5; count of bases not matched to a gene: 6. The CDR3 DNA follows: TGTGCCAGCAGCCGTAGCGGGGGGGCCGTAGATACGCAGTATTTT. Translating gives CASSRSGGAVDTQYF.

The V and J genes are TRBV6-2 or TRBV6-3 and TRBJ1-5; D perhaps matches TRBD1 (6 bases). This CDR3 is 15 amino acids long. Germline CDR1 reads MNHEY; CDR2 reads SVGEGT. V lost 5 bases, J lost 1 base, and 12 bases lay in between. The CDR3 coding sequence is TGTGCCAGCAGTCTACTTCAGGGGAGCAATCAGCCCCAGCATTTT. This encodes CASSLLQGSNQPQHF.

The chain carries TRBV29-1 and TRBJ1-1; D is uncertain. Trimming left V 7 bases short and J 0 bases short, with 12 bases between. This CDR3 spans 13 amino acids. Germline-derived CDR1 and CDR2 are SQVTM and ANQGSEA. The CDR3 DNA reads TGCAGCGCCCTGGCACAGTTGAACACTGAAGCTTTCTTT. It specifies CSALAQLNTEAFF.

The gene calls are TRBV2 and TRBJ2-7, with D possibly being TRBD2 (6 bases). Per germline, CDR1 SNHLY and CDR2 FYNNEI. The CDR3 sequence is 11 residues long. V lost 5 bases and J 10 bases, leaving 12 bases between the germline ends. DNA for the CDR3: TGTGCCAGCAGTTTATTTAGCGGCCAGTACTTC. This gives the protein CASSLFSGQYF.

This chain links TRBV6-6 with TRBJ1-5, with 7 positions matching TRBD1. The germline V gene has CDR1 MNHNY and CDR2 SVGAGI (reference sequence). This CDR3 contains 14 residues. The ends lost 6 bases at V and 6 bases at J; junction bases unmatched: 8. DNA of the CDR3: TGTGCCAGCAGCCCAAGACAGGGCGGTCAGCCCCAGCATTTT. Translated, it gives CASSPRQGGQPQHF.

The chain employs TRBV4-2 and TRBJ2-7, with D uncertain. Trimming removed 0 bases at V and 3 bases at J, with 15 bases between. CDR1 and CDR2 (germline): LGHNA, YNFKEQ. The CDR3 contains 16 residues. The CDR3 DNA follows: TGTGCCAGCAGCCAAGAAACAAACAACCTCCTCTACGAGCAGTACTTC. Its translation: CASSQETNNLLYEQYF.

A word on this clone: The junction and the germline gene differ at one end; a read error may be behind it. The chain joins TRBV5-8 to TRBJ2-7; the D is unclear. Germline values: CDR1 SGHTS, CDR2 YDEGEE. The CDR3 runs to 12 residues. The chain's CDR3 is CANSSLFREQYF. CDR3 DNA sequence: TGTGCCAACAGCTCACTTTTCCGTGAGCAGTACTTC. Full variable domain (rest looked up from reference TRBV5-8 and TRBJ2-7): EAGVTQSPTHLIKTRGQQATLRCSPISGHTSVYWYQQALGLGLQFLLWYDEGEERNRGNFPPRFSGRQFPNYSSELNVNALELEDSALYLCANSSLFREQYFGPGTRLTVT.

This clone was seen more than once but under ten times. The CDR3 DNA is TGTGCCAGCAGTCCAATAGCGACCGTCGGTCGGCCCCAGCATTTT. Translating gives CASSPIATVGRPQHF. This chain uses TRBV6-2 or TRBV6-3 with TRBJ1-5; D is undetermined. The length of the CDR3 is 15 residues. Germline V gives CDR1 MNHEY, CDR2 SVGEGT. V lost 5 bases and J lost 9, with 20 bases in between.

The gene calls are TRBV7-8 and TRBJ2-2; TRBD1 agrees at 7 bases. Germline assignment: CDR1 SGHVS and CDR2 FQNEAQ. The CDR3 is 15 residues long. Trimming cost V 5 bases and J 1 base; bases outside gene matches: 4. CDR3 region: CASSARTGNTGELFF. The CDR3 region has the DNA TGTGCCAGCAGCGCAAGGACAGGGAACACCGGGGAGCTGTTTTTT.

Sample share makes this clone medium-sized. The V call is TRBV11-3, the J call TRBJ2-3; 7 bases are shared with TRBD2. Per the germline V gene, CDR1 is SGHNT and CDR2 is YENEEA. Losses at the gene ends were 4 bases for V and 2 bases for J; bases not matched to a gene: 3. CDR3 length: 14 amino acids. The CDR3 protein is CASSSSGATDTQYF. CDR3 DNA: TGTGCCAGCAGCTCAAGCGGGGCCACAGATACGCAGTATTTT.

The CDR3 sequence: CASSPKGQPNTEAFF. CDR3 DNA sequence: TGTGCCAGCAGCCCCAAGGGACAGCCTAACACTGAAGCTTTCTTT. The chain recombines TRBV7-2 with TRBJ1-1, with 7 bases aligning to TRBD1. The CDR3 is 15 amino acids. Unmatched junction bases numbered 8, after V lost 5 bases and J lost 2 bases. The V gene's germline CDR1 is SGHTA and CDR2 FQGNSA.

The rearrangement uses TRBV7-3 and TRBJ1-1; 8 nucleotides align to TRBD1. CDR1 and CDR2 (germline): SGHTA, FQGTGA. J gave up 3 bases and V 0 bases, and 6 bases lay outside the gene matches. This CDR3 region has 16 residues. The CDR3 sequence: CASSLTRTGRDTEAFF. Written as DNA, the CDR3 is TGTGCCAGCAGCTTAACGCGGACAGGGAGGGACACTGAAGCTTTCTTT.

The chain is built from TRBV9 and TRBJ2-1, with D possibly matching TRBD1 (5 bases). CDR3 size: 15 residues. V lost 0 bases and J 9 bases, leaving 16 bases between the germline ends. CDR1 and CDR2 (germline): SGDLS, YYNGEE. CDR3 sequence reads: CASSVEGALTSEQFF. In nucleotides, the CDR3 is TGTGCCAGCAGCGTAGAAGGGGCCCTAACCTCTGAGCAGTTCTTC.

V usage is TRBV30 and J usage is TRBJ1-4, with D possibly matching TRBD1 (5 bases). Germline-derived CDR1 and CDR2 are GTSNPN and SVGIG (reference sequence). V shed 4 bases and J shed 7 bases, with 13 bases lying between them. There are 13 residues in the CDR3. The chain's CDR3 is CAWTDAGGEKLFF. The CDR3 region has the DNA TGTGCCTGGACAGATGCCGGGGGTGAAAAACTGTTTTTT.

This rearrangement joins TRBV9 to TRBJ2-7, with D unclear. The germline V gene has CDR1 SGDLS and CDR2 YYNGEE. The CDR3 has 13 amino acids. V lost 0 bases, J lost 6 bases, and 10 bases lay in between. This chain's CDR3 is CASSVAKFSEQYF. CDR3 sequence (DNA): TGTGCCAGCAGCGTAGCGAAGTTTAGCGAGCAGTACTTC.

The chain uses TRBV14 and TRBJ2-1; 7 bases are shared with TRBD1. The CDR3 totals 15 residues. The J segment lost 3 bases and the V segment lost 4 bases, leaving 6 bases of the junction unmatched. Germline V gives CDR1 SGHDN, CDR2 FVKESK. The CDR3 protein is CASSLRDSHYNEQFF. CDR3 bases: TGTGCCAGCAGCCTCCGGGACAGCCACTACAATGAGCAGTTCTTC.

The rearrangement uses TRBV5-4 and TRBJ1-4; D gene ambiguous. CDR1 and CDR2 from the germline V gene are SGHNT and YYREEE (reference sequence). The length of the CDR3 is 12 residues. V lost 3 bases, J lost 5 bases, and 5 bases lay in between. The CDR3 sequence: CASSSRNEKLFF. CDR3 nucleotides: TGTGCCAGCAGCTCCAGGAATGAAAAACTGTTTTTT.

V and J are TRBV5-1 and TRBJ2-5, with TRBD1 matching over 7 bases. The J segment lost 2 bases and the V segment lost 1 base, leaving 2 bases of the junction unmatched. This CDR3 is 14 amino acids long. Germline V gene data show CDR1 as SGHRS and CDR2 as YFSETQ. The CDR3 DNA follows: TGCGCCAGCAGCTTGATGGGACAGCAAGAGACCCAGTACTTC. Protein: CASSLMGQQETQYF.

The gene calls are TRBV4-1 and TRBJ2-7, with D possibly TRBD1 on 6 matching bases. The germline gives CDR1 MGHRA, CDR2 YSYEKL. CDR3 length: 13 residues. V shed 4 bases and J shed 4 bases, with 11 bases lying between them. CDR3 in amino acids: CASSLNGQYEQYF. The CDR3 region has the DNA TGCGCCAGCAGCCTTAACGGACAGTACGAGCAGTACTTC.

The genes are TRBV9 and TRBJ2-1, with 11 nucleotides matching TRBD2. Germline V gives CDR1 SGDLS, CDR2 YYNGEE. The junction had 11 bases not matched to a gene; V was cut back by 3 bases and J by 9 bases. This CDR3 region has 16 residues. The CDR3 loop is CASSGGLAGAKAEQFF. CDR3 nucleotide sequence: TGTGCCAGCAGCGGAGGACTAGCGGGCGCGAAAGCTGAGCAGTTCTTC.

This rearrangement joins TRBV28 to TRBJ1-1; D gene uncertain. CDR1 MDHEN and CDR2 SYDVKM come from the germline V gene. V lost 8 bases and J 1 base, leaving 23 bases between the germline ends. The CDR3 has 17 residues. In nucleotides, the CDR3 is TGTGCCAGCCCTCCCCCCCTTCCGGGTCCTAAGAACACTGAAGCTTTCTTT. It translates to CASPPPLPGPKNTEAFF.

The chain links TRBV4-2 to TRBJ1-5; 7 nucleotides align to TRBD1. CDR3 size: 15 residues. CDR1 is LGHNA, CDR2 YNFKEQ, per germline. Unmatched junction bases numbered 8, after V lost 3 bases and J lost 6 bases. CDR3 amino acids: CASSQVEGAGQPQHF. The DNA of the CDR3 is TGTGCCAGCAGCCAGGTAGAGGGGGCTGGTCAGCCCCAGCATTTT.

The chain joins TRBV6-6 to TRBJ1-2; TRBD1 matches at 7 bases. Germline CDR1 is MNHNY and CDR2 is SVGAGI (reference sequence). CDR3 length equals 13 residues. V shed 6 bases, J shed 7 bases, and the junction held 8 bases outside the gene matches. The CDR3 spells CASSFTRDSGYTF. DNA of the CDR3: TGTGCCAGCAGCTTCACCCGGGACAGTGGCTACACCTTC.

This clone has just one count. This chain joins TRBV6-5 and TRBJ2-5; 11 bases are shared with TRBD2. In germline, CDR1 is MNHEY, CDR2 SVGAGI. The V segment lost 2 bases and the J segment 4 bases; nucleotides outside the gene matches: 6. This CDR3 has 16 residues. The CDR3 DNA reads TGTGCCAGCAGTTACAGGACTAGCGGGCCTGCAGAGACCCAGTACTTC. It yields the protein CASSYRTSGPAETQYF.

CDR3 sequence reads: CASSSGGKLFF. DNA of the CDR3: TGTGCCAGCAGCTCGGGGGGAAAACTGTTTTTT. V gene TRBV9 combines with J gene TRBJ1-4; possible D gene TRBD1, 5 bases. The V gene's germline CDR1 is SGDLS and CDR2 YYNGEE. V lost 4 bases to trimming and J lost 10 bases, with 8 bases between them. CDR3 length: 11 residues. Combining the CDR3 with reference TRBV9 and TRBJ1-4 gives the whole variable domain DSGVTQTPKHLITATGQRVTLRCSPRSGDLSVYWYQQSLDQGLQFLIQYYNGEERAKGNILERFSAQQFPDLHSELNLSSLELGDSALYFCASSSGGKLFFGSGTQLSVL.